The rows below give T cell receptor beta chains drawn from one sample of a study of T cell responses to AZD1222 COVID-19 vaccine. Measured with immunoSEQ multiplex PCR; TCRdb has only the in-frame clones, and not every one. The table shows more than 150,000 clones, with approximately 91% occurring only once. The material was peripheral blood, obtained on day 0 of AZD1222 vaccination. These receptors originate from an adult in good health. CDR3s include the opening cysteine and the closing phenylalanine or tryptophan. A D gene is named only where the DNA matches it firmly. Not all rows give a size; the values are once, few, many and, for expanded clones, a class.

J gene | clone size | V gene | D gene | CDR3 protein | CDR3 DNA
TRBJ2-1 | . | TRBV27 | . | CASSLFGTPSDEQFF | TGTGCCAGCAGTTTATTTGGGACACCCTCGGATGAGCAGTTCTTC
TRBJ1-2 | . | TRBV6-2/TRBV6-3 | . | CASSRNRGDGYTF | TGTGCCAGCAGCCGAAACCGGGGGGATGGCTACACCTTC
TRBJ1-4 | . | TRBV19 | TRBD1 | CASSTLQGTNEKLFF | TGTGCCAGTAGTACCCTACAGGGGACTAATGAAAAACTGTTTTTT
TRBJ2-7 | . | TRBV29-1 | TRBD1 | CSVGDSGYEQYF | TGCAGCGTTGGGGACAGCGGCTACGAGCAGTACTTC
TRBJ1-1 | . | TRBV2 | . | CASHDETTYTEAFF | TGTGCCAGCCACGACGAGACAACTTACACTGAAGCTTTCTTT
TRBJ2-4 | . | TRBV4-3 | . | CASSQDRTGKNIQYF | TGCGCCAGCAGCCAAGACCGGACCGGCAAAAACATTCAGTACTTC
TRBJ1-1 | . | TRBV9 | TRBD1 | CASSSGQGDHTEAFF | TGTGCCAGCAGCTCGGGACAGGGGGACCACACTGAAGCTTTCTTT
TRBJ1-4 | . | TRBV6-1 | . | CASSENGEKLFF | TGTGCCAGCAGTGAGAACGGTGAAAAACTGTTTTTT
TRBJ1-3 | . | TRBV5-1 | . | CASSPSMGPSGNTIYF | TGCGCCAGCAGCCCTAGTATGGGACCCTCTGGAAACACCATATATTTT
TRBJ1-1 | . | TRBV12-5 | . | CASGLVQGTEAFF | TGTGCTAGTGGTTTGGTACAGGGCACTGAAGCTTTCTTT
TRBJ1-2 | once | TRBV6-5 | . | CASSRTGNYGYTF | TGTGCCAGCAGTCGGACTGGTAACTATGGCTACACCTTC
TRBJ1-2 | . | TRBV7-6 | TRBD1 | CASSSNPTGGKDGYTF | TGTGCCAGCAGCTCGAACCCGACAGGGGGGAAAGATGGCTACACCTTC
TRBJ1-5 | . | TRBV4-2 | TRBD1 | CASSHVDRGEQPQHF | TGTGCCAGCAGCCACGTAGACAGGGGCGAGCAGCCCCAGCATTTT
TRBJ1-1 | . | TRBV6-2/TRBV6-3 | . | CASSYSDFTEAFF | TGTGCCAGCAGTTATTCGGATTTCACTGAAGCTTTCTTT
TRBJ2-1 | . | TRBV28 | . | CASSHGGVGGYNEQFF | TGTGCCAGCAGCCACGGGGGTGTCGGTGGCTACAATGAGCAGTTCTTC
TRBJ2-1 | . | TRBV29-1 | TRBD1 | CSVATGNYNEQFF | TGCAGCGTCGCGACAGGGAACTACAATGAGCAGTTCTTC
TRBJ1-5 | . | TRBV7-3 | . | CASSLKFSNQPQHF | TGTGCCAGCAGTCTGAAATTTAGCAATCAGCCCCAGCATTTT
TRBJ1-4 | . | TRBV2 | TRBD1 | CASSGTGGGKLFF | TGTGCCAGCAGCGGTACAGGGGGAGGAAAACTGTTTTTT
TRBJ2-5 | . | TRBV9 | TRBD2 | CASSVGASGREQETQYF | TGTGCCAGCAGCGTAGGGGCTAGCGGGAGGGAGCAAGAGACCCAGTACTTC
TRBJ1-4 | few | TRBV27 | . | CASSSGQGGRTTFF | TGTGCCAGCAGTTCAGGGCAGGGCGGGCGAACTACGTTTTTT
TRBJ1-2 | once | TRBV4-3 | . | CASSQDQGGYTF | TGCGCCAGCAGCCAAGATCAAGGTGGCTACACCTTC
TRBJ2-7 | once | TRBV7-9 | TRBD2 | CASSSLSPGGEQYF | TGTGCCAGCAGCTCCCTTTCCCCGGGGGGCGAGCAGTACTTC
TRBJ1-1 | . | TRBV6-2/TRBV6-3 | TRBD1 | CASSGTGGSRGTEAFF | TGTGCCAGCAGTGGAACAGGGGGCTCCAGGGGCACTGAAGCTTTCTTT
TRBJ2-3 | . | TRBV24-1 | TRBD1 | CATSRSGTGQPDTQYF | TGTGCCACCAGTAGATCCGGGACAGGGCAGCCAGATACGCAGTATTTT
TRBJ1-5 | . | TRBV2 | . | CASAYNQPQHF | TGTGCCAGCGCCTACAATCAGCCCCAGCATTTT
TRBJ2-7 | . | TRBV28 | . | CASSLPSGPRTYEQYF | TGTGCCAGCAGCCTCCCTTCGGGACCGCGTACCTACGAGCAGTACTTC
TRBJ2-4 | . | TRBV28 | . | CASSLLATGAKNIQYF | TGTGCCAGCAGTTTACTAGCAACTGGGGCCAAAAACATTCAGTACTTC
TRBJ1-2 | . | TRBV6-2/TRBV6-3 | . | CASSYVLGALSDYGYTF | TGTGCCAGCAGTTACGTGTTAGGGGCTCTCTCGGACTATGGCTACACCTTC
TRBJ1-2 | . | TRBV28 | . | CASSSRWEGMFGDGYTF | TGTGCCAGCAGTTCAAGGTGGGAGGGGATGTTTGGGGATGGCTACACCTTC
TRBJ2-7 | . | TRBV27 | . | CASSLVTGYEQYF | TGTGCCAGCAGTTTAGTCACGGGCTACGAGCAGTACTTC
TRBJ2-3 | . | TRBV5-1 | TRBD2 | CASSLDLVLAGGSDTQYF | TGCGCCAGCAGCTTGGATTTGGTCCTAGCGGGAGGGTCAGATACGCAGTATTTT
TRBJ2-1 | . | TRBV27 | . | CASSWGQAYNEQFF | TGTGCCAGCAGTTGGGGGCAAGCCTACAATGAGCAGTTCTTC
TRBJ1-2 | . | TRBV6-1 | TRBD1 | CASSEGGQGYGYTF | TGTGCCAGCAGTGAAGGAGGACAGGGATATGGCTACACCTTC
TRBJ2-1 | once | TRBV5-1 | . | CASSLVGNEYNEQFF | TGCGCCAGCAGCTTGGTCGGTAACGAGTACAATGAGCAGTTCTTC
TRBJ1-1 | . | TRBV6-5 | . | CASSYLVAGGDTEAFF | TGTGCCAGCAGTTACTTGGTGGCCGGGGGTGACACTGAAGCTTTCTTT
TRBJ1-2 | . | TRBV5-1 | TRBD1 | CASSLVSGDRVRYGYTF | TGCGCCAGCAGCTTGGTGTCTGGGGACAGGGTACGGTATGGCTACACCTTC